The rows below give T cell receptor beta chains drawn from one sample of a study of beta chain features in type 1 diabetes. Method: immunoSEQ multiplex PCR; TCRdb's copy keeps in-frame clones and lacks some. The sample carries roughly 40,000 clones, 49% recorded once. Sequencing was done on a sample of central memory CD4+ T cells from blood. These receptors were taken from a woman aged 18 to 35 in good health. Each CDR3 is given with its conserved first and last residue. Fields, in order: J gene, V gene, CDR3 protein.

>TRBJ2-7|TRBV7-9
CASSLDQGSYEQYF
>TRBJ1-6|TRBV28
CASSSARGGWNSPLHF
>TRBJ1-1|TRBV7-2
CASSLNRLGTEAFF
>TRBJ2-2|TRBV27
CASSLGGQRITGELFF
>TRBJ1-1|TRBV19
CASRTGRDTEAFF
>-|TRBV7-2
CASSFPGQGVHEQYF
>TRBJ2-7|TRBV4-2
CASSPRTGSTYEQYF
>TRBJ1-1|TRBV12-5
CASGTSLTGGPMNTEAFF
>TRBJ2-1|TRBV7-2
CASSLNSGGEQFF
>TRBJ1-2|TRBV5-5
CASSLTGSVDYGYTF
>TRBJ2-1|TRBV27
CASSLLAGYNEQFF
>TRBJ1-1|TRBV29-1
CSTSTGATEAFF
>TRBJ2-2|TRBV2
CASSLQGRSTGELFF
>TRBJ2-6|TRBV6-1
CASSERSTGQGNSGANVLTF